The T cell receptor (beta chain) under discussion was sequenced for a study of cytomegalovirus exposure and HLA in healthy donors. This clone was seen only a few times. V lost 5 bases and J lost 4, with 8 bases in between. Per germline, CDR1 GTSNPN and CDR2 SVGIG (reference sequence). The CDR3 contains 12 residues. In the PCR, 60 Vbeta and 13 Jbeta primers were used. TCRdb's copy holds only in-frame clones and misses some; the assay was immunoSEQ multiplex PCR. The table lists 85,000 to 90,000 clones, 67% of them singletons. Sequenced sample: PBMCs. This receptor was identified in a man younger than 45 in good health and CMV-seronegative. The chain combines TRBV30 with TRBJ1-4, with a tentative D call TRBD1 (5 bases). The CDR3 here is CAWDSDNEKLFF. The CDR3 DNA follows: TGTGCCTGGGACAGTGATAATGAAAAACTGTTTTTT.